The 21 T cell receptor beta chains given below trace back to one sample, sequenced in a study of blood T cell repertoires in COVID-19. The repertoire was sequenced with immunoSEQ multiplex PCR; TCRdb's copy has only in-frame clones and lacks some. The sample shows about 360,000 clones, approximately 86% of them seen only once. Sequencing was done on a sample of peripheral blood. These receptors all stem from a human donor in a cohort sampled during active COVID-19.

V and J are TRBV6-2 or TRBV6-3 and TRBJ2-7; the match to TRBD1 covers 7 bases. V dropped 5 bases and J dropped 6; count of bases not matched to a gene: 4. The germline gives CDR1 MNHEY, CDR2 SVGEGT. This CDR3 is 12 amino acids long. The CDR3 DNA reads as TGTGCCAGCAGTAACAGGGGTCCCGAGCAGTACTTC. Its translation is CASSNRGPEQYF.

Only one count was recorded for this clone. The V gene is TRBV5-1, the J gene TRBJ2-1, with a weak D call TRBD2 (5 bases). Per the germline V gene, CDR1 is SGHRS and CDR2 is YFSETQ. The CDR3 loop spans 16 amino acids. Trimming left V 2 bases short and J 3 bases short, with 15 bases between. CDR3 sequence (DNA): TGCGCCAGCAGCTTAATAGCCCCAGAGGGCTACAATGAGCAGTTCTTC. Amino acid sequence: CASSLIAPEGYNEQFF.

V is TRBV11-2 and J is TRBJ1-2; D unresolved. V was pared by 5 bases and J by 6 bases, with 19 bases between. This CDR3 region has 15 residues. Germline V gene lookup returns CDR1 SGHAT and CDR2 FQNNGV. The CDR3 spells CASSLTGSWADGYTF. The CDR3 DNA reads TGTGCCAGCAGCCTCACGGGGTCCTGGGCGGATGGCTACACCTTC.

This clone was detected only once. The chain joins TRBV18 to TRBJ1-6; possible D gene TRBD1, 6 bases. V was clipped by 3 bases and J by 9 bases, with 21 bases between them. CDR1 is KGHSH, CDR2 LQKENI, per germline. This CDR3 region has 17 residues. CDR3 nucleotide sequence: TGTGCCAGCTCACCGGTGGTGGCGGGGGCTCCTGGTTCACCCCTCCACTTT. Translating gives CASSPVVAGAPGSPLHF.

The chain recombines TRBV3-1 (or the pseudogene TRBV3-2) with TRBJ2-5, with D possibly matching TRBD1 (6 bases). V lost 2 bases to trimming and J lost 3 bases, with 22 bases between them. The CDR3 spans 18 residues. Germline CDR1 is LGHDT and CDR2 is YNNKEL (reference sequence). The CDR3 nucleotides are TGTGCCAGCAGCCAATGGGGGCCCGGGTTTAGGAGAAAAGAGACCCAGTACTTC. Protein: CASSQWGPGFRRKETQYF.

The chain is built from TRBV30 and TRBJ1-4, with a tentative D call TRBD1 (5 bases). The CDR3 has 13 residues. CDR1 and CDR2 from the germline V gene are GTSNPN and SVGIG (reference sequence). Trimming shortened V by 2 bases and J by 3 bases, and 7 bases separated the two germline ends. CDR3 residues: CAWSRGANEKLFF. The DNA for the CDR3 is TGTGCCTGGAGTCGGGGGGCTAATGAAAAACTGTTTTTT.

DNA for the CDR3: TGCGCCAGCAGTGTAACCGGGACAGCCGTGGAGACCCAGTACTTC. This translates into CASSVTGTAVETQYF. This chain links TRBV10-1 with TRBJ2-5; 7 bases are shared with TRBD1. Germline CDR1 WNHNN, CDR2 SYGVQD (reference sequence). The junction had 10 bases not matched to a gene; V was cut back by 4 bases and J by 5 bases. The CDR3 length is 15 residues.

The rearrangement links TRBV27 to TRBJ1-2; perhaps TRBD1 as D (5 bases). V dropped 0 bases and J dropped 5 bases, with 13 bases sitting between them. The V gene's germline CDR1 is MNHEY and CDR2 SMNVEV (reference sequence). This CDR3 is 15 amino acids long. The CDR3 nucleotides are TGTGCCAGCAGTTTATCGCAGGGTAGTTCATATGGCTACACCTTC. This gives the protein CASSLSQGSSYGYTF.

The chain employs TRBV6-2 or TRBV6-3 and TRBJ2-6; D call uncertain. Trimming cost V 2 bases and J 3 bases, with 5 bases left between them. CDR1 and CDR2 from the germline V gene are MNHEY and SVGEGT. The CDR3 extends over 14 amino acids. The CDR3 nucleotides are TGTGCCAGCAGTTACGGCGGTGGGGCCAACGTCCTGACTTTC. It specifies CASSYGGGANVLTF.

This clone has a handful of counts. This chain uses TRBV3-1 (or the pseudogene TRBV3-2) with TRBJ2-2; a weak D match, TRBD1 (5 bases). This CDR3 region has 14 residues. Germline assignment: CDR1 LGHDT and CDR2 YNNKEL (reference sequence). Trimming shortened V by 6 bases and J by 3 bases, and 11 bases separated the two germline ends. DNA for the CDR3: TGTGCCAGCAGACGTTCAGGGTACACCGGGGAGCTGTTTTTT. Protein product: CASRRSGYTGELFF.

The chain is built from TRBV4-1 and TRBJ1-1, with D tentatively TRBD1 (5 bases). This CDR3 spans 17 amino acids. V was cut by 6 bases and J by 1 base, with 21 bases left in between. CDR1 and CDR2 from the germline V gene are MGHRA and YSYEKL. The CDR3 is CASSPGSGEVGNTEAFF. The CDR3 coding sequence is TGCGCCAGCAGTCCGGGGTCGGGGGAAGTGGGGAACACTGAAGCTTTCTTT.

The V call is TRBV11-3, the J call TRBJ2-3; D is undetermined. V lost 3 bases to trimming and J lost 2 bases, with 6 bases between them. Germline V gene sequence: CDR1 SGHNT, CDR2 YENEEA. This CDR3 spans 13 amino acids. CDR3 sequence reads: CASSFAVTDTQYF. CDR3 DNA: TGTGCCAGCAGCTTTGCGGTCACAGATACGCAGTATTTT.

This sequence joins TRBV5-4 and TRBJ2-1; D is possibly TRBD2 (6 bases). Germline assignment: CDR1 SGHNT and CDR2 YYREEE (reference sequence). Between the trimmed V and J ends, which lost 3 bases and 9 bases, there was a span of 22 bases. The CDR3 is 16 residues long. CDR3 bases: TGTGCCAGCAGCTCACTAGCTCTGCGGACCGGGGGTGAGCAGTTCTTC. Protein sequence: CASSSLALRTGGEQFF.

CDR3: CAWWGRDTEAFF. The CDR3 DNA is TGTGCCTGGTGGGGGAGGGACACTGAAGCTTTCTTT. The rearrangement uses TRBV30 and TRBJ1-1; a possible D gene is TRBD1 (5 bases). This CDR3 is 12 amino acids long. Trimming removed 5 bases from V and 3 bases from J, with 10 bases in between. Germline loops: CDR1 GTSNPN, CDR2 SVGIG (reference sequence).

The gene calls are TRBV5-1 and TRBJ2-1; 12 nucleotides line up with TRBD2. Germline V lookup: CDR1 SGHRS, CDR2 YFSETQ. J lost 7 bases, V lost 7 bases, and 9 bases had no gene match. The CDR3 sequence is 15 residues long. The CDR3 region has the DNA TGCGCCAGCGCGCCTGGACTAGCGGGATCGAATGAGCAGTTCTTC. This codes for CASAPGLAGSNEQFF. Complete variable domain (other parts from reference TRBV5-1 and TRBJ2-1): KAGVTQTPRYLIKTRGQQVTLSCSPISGHRSVSWYQQTPGQGLQFLFEYFSETQRNKGNFPGRFSGRQFSNSRSEMNVSTLELGDSALYLCASAPGLAGSNEQFFGPGTRLTVL.

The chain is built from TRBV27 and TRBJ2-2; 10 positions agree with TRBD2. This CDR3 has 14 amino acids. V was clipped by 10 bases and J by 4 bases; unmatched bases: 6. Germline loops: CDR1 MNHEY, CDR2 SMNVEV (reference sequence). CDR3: CATLRLAGTGELFF. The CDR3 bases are TGTGCCACCTTACGACTAGCGGGCACCGGGGAGCTGTTTTTT.

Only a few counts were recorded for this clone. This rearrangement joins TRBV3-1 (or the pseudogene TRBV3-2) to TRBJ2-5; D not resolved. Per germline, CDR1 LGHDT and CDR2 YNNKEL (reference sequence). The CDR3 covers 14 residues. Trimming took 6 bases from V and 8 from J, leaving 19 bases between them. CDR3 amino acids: CASSPTGGAETQYF. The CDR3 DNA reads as TGTGCCAGCAGTCCTACCGGCGGCGCCGAAACCCAGTACTTC.

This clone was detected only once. CDR3 sequence reads: CASSQDTGFPEAFF. In nucleotides, the CDR3 is TGTGCCAGCAGCCAAGATACGGGATTTCCTGAAGCTTTCTTT. The chain carries TRBV4-2 and TRBJ1-1; unclear D gene. The CDR3 is 14 amino acids. Germline V gene lookup returns CDR1 LGHNA and CDR2 YNFKEQ. V gave up 0 bases and J gave up 6 bases, with 11 bases separating them.

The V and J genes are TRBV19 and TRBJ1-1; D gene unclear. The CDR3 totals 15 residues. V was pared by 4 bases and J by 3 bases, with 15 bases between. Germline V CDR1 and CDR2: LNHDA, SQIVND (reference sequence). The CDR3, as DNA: TGTGCCAGTAGTAATTTGTGGGAGGGCTACACTGAAGCTTTCTTT. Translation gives CASSNLWEGYTEAFF.

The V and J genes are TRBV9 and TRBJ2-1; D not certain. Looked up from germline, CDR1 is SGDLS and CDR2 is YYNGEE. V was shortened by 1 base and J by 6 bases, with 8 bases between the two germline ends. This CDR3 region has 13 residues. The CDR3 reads CASSVFSGNEQFF. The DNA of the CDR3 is TGTGCCAGCAGCGTATTTTCGGGCAATGAGCAGTTCTTC.

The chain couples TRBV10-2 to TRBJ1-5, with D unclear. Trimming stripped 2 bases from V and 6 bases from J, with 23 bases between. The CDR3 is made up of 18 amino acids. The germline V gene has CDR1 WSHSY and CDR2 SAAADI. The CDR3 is CASSETTFGREFGQPQHF. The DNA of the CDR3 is TGCGCCAGCAGTGAGACCACCTTTGGACGGGAATTCGGTCAGCCCCAGCATTTT.